This T cell receptor beta chain comes out of a study of T cell responses to AZD1222 COVID-19 vaccine. The study, taken as a whole, reports: The reported proportion of spike-specific TCRs targeting unmutated variant regions was nearly half. Donors were mostly white British, more females; clonal diversity possibly underestimated.

The data were produced by immunoSEQ multiplex PCR, yet TCRdb's version contains in-frame clones alone and is incomplete. The data show tens of thousands of clones, 92% seen once. This CDR3 is 16 amino acids long. After removal of 6 bases from V and 0 bases from J, the junction contained 7 bases not matched to a gene. Germline CDR1 and CDR2: SNHLY and FYNNEI. Pooled together were second doses at about 4 or about 12 weeks. With respect to this clone: Its antigen remains unidentified.

The receptor was derived from an adult who received the AZD1222 COVID-19 vaccine. The chain uses TRBV2 and TRBJ2-7; 11 bases are a match to TRBD1. Here the sequenced sample was peripheral blood, taken 28 days after the second AZD1222 dose. The CDR3 is CASRVGTGGISYEQYF. Here the CDR3 DNA reads TGTGCCAGCAGGGTAGGGACAGGGGGGATCTCCTACGAGCAGTACTTC. The full variable domain, with the rest looked up from reference TRBV2 and TRBJ2-7, is EPEVTQTPSHQVTQMGQEVILRCVPISNHLYFYWYRQILGQKVEFLVSFYNNEISEKSEIFDDQFSVERPDGSNFTLKIRSTKLEDSAMYFCASRVGTGGISYEQYFGPGTRLTVT.